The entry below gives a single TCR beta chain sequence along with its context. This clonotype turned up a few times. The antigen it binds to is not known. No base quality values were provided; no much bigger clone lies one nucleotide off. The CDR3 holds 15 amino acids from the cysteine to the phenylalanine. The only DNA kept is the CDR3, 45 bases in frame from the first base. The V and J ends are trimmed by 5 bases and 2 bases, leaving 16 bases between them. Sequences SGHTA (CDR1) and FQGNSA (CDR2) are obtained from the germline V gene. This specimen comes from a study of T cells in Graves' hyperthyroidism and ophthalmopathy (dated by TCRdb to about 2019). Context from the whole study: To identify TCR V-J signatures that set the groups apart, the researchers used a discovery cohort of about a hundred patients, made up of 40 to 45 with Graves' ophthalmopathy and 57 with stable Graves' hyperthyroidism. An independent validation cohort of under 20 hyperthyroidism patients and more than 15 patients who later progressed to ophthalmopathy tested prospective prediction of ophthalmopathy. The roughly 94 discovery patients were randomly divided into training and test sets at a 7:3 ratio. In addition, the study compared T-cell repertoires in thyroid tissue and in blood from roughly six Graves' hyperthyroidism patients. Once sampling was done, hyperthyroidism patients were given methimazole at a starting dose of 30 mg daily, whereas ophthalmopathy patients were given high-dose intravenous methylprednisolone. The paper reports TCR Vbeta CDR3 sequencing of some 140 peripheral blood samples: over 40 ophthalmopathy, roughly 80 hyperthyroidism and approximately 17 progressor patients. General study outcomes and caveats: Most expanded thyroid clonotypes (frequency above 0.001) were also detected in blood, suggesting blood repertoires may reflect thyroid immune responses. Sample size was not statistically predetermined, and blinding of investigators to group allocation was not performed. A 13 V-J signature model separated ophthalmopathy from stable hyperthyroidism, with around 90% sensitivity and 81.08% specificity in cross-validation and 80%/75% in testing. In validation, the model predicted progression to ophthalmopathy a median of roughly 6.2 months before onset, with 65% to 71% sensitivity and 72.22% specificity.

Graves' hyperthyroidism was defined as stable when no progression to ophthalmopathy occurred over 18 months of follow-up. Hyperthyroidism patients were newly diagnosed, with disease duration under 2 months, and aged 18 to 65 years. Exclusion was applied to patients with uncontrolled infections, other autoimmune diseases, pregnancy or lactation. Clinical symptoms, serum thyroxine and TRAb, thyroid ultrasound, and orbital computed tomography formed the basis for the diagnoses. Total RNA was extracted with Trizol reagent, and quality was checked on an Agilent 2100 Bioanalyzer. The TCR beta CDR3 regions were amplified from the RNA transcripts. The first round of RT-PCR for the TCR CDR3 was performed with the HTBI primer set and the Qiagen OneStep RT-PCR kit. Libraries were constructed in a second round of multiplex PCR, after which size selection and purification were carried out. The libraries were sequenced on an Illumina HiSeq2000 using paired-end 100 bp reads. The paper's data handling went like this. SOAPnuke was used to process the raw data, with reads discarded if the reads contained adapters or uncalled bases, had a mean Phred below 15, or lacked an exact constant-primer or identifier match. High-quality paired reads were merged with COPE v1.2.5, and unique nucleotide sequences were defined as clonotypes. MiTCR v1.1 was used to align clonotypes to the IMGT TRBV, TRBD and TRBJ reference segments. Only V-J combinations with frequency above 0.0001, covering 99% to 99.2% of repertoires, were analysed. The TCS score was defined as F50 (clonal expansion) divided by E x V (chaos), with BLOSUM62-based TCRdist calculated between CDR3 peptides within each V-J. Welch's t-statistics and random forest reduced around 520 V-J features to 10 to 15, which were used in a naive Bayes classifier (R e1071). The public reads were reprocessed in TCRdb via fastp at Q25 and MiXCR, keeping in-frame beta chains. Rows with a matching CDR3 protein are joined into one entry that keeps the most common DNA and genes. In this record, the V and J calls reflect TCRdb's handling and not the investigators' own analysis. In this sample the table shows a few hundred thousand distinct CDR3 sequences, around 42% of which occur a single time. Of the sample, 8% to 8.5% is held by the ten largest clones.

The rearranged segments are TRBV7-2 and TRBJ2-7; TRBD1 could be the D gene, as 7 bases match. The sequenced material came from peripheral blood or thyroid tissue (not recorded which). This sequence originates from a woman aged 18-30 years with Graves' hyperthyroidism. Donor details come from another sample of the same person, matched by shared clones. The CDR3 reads CASSQAEGAAYEQYF. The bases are TGTGCCAGCAGCCAAGCGGAGGGGGCGGCCTACGAGCAGTACTTC.